A selection of T cell receptor beta chains follows, all from one sample in a study of blood T cell repertoires in COVID-19. Produced via immunoSEQ multiplex PCR; TCRdb's table is partial and in-frame only. The table has about 38,000 clones, around 90% seen once. Material: peripheral blood. These receptors originate from a human donor in a cohort sampled during active COVID-19. Each CDR3 is given without its conserved first and last residue.

TRBV9	TRBJ2-6	ASSARGISGANVLT
TRBV28	TRBJ1-5	ASSRQSGGNQPQH
TRBV6-2/TRBV6-3	TRBJ1-4	ASSSTGMGEKLF
TRBV9	TRBJ2-5	ASSVGTSDQETQY
TRBV5-1	TRBJ2-7	ASSYGQRGYEQY
TRBV19	TRBJ1-1	ASSIDDRTFAF
TRBV7-2	TRBJ2-5	ASSFPSGGVETQY
TRBV14	TRBJ2-6	ASSPTDRVYSGANVLT
TRBV19	TRBJ2-1	ASSTLLTSHNEQF
TRBV3-1/TRBV3-2	TRBJ1-2	ASSQVANGYT